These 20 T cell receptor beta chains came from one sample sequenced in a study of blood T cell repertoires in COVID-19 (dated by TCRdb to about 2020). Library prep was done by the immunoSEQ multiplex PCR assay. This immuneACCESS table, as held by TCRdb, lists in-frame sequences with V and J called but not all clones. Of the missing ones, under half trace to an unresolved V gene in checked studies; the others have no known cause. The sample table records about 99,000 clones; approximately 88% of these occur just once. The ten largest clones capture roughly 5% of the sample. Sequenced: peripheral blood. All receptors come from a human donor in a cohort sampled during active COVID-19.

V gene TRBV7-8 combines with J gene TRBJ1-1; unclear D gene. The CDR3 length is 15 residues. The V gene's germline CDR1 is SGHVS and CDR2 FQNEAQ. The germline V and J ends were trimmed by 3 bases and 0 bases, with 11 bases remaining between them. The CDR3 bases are TGTGCCAGCAGCTTCACGAGGGCCCTGAACACTGAAGCTTTCTTT. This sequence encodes CASSFTRALNTEAFF.

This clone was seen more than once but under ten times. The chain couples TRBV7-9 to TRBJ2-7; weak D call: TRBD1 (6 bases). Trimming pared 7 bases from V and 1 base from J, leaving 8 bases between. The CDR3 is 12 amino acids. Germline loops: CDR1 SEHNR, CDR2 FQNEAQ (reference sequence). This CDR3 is CASTGQSYEQYF. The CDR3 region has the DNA TGTGCCAGCACCGGACAGTCCTACGAGCAGTACTTC.

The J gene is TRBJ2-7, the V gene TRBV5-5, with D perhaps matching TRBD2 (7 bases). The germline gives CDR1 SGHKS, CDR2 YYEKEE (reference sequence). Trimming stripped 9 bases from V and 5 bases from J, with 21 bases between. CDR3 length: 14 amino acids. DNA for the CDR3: TGTGCCACCTCTAGGGGGGGGCTCTTCCACGAGCAGTACTTC. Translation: CATSRGGLFHEQYF.

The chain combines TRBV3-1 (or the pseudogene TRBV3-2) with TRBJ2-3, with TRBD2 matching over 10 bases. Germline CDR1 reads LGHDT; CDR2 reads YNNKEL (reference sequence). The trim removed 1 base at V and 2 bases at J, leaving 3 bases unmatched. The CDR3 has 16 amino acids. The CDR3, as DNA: TGTGCCAGCAGCCAAGGGCTAGCGGGGGCCACAGATACGCAGTATTTT. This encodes CASSQGLAGATDTQYF.

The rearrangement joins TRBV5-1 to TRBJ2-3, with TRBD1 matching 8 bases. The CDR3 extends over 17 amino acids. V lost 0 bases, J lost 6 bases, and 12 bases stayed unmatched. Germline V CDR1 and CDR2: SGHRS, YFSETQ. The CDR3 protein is CASSLGPQGARADTQYF. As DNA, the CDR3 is TGCGCCAGCAGCTTGGGGCCGCAGGGGGCCCGGGCGGATACGCAGTATTTT.

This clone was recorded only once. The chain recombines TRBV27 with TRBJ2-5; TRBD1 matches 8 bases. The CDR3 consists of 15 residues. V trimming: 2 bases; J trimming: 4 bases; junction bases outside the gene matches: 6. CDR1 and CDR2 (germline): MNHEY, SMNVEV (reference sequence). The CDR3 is CASSLRQGKVETQYF. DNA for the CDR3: TGTGCCAGCAGTTTAAGACAGGGGAAAGTAGAGACCCAGTACTTC.

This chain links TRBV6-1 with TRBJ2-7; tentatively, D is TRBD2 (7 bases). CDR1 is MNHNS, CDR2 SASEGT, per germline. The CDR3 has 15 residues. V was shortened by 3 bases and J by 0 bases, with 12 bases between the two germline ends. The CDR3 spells CASSDYREGSYEQYF. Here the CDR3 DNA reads TGTGCCAGCAGTGATTACAGGGAGGGCTCCTACGAGCAGTACTTC.

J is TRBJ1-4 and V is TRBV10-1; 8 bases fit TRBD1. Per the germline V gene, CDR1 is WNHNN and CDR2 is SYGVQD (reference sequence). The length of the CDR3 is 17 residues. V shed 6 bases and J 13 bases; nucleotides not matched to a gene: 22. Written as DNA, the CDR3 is TGCGCCAGCAGACGAGCGACCCTGACAGGGGACTGTGTACGACTGTTTTTT. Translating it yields CASRRATLTGDCVRLFF.

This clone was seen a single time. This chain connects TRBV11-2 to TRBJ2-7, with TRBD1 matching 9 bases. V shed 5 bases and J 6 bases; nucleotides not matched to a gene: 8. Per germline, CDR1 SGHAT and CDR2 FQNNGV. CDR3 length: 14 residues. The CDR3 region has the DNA TGTGCCAGCAGCCTTCGACAGGGGGGTGGCGAGCAGTACTTC. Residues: CASSLRQGGGEQYF. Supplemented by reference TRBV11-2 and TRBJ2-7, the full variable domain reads EAGVAQSPRYKIIEKRQSVAFWCNPISGHATLYWYQQILGQGPKLLIQFQNNGVVDDSQLPKDRFSAERLKGVDSTLKIQPAKLEDSAVYLCASSLRQGGGEQYFGPGTRLTVT.

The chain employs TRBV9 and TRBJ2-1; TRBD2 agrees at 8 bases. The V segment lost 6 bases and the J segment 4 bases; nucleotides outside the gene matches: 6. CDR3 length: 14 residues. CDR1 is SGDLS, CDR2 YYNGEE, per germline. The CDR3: CASTKSGGYNEQFF. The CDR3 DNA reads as TGTGCCAGCACAAAAAGCGGGGGTTACAATGAGCAGTTCTTC. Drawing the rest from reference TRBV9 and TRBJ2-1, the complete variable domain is DSGVTQTPKHLITATGQRVTLRCSPRSGDLSVYWYQQSLDQGLQFLIQYYNGEERAKGNILERFSAQQFPDLHSELNLSSLELGDSALYFCASTKSGGYNEQFFGPGTRLTVL.

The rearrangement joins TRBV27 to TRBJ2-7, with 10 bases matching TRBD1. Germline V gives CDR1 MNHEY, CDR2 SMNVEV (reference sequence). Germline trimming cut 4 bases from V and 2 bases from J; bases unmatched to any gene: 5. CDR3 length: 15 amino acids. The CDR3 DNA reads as TGTGCCAGCAGTTACACCGGGACAGGGGCCTACGAGCAGTACTTC. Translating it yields CASSYTGTGAYEQYF.

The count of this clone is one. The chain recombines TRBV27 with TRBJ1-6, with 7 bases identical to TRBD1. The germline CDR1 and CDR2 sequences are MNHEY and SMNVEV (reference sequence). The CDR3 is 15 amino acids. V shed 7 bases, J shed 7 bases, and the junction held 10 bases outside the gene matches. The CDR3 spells CASKRSGQPNSPLHF. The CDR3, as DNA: TGTGCCAGCAAGAGATCGGGACAGCCGAATTCACCCCTCCACTTT.

In DNA form, the CDR3 reads TGTGCCAGCAGCCTTGGGGTTAAGGGGTCTTCCGATACGCAGTATTTT. Its translation is CASSLGVKGSSDTQYF. The V and J genes are TRBV3-1 (or the pseudogene TRBV3-2) and TRBJ2-3, with a possible D match to TRBD1 (5 bases). V lost 4 bases to trimming and J lost 6 bases, with 20 bases between them. Germline V gene sequence: CDR1 LGHDT, CDR2 YNNKEL (reference sequence). The CDR3 has 16 residues.

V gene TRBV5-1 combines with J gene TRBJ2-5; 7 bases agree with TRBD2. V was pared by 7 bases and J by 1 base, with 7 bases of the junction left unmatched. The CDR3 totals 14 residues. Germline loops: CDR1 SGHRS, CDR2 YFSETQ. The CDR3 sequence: CASRSGGGQETQYF. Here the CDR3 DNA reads TGCGCCAGCCGTTCAGGCGGGGGCCAAGAGACCCAGTACTTC.

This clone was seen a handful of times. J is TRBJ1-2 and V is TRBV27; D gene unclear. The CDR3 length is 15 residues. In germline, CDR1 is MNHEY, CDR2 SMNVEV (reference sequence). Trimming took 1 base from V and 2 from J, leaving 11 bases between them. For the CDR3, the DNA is TGTGCCAGCAGTTTATATGGGAGTGTAAACTATGGCTACACCTTC. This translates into CASSLYGSVNYGYTF.

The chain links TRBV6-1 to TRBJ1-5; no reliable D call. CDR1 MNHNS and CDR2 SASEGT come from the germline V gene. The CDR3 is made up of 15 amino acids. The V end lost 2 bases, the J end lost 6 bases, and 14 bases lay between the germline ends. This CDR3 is CASSETALGVQPQHF. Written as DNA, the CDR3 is TGTGCCAGCAGTGAAACAGCCTTGGGTGTTCAGCCCCAGCATTTT.

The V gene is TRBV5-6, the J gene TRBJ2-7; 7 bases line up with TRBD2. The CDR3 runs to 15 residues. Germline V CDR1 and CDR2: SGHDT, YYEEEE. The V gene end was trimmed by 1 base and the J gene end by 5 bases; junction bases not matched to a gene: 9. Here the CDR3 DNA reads TGTGCCAGCAGCTTGTTGGGAGGGAGAAGCGACGAGCAGTACTTC. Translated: CASSLLGGRSDEQYF.

CDR3 sequence (DNA): TGTGCCACTAGCCGCGGGTTCGAGCAGTTCTTC. Translating it yields CATSRGFEQFF. The rearrangement uses TRBV24-1 and TRBJ2-1, with D perhaps TRBD2 (5 bases). The CDR3 totals 11 residues. CDR1 is KGHDR, CDR2 SFDVKD, per germline. The V end lost 10 bases, the J end lost 10 bases, and 13 bases lay between the germline ends.

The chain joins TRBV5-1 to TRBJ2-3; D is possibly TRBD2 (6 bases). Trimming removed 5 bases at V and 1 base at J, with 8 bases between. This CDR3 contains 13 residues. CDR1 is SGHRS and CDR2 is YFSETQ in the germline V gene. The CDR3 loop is CASRASGTDTQYF. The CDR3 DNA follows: TGCGCCAGCAGGGCTAGCGGCACAGATACGCAGTATTTT.

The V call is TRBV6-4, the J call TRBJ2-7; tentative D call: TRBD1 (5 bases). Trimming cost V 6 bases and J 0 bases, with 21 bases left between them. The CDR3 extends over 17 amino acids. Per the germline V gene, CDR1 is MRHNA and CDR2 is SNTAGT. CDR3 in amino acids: CASRGRILKGDSYEQYF. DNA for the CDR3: TGTGCCAGCAGGGGGCGCATTCTTAAAGGTGACTCCTACGAGCAGTACTTC.